The 21 T cell receptor beta chains presented below share a single source sample, sequenced in a study of early T cells in non-severe SARS-CoV-2 infection. TCRdb processed the 5' RACE reads anew with MiXCR; each CDR3 protein has one entry. The sample lists just over 95,000 distinct CDR3 sequences, 8% to 13% seen once, with roughly 4.9% in the top ten. The sequenced material came from whole blood. The receptors were gathered from an adult who was a healthcare worker with PCR-confirmed SARS-CoV-2 infection or an uninfected control (not recorded which).

This clonotype has a handful of counts. J is TRBJ1-1 and V is TRBV12-5, with unresolved D. V lost 7 bases and J lost 7, with 10 bases in between. The CDR3 covers 11 residues. Per the germline V gene, CDR1 is LGHNT and CDR2 is FRNRAP. The CDR3 DNA follows: TGTGCTAGTGCCACGACCCTTGAAGCTTTCTTT. Its protein is CASATTLEAFF.

This clonotype has just a few counts. The rearrangement links TRBV20-1 to TRBJ2-1; D unclear. The V and J ends lost 3 bases and 9 bases respectively, with 18 bases between them. This CDR3 is 14 amino acids long. Germline assignment: CDR1 DFQATT and CDR2 SNEGSKA (reference sequence). The CDR3 is CSASASPSYGEQFF. DNA for the CDR3: TGCAGTGCTAGTGCCAGTCCCTCATACGGTGAGCAGTTCTTC.

This clonotype was seen at least ten times. The rearrangement joins TRBV7-9 to TRBJ2-1; possibly TRBD1 or TRBD2 for D (5 bases each). Germline loops: CDR1 SEHNR, CDR2 FQNEAQ (reference sequence). The CDR3 has 12 amino acids. V was pared by 0 bases and J by 14 bases, with 11 bases between. The chain's CDR3 is CASSLAGTAKFF. DNA for the CDR3: TGTGCCAGCAGCTTAGCCGGGACCGCAAAGTTCTTC.

This clonotype was recorded many times. V usage is TRBV10-2 and J usage is TRBJ2-3, with unresolved D. The CDR3 is made up of 15 amino acids. V shed 5 bases and J shed 6 bases, with 18 bases lying between them. CDR1 is WSHSY, CDR2 SAAADI, per germline. As DNA, the CDR3 is TGCGCCAGCAGTATCGGTGGGTTTATGGGGGATACGCAGTATTTT. It is translated as CASSIGGFMGDTQYF.

In this sample, this clonotype turned up a few times. The rearrangement uses TRBV18 and TRBJ2-7, with D hard to call. The V and J ends lost 2 bases and 5 bases respectively, with 10 bases between them. The CDR3 sequence is 13 residues long. CDR1 is KGHSH and CDR2 is LQKENI in the germline V gene. This chain's CDR3 is CASSPGVGNEQYF. CDR3 coding DNA: TGTGCCAGCTCACCAGGGGTAGGGAACGAGCAGTACTTC.

The chain is built from TRBV25-1 and TRBJ1-1; maybe TRBD1 (6 bases). This CDR3 region has 15 residues. V was pared by 4 bases and J by 5 bases, with 17 bases between. Germline CDR1 is MGHDK and CDR2 is SYGVNS. Written as DNA, the CDR3 is TGTGCCAGCAGTGTCCACAGGGCGGCAGGGACTGAAGCTTTCTTT. Its protein product is CASSVHRAAGTEAFF.

This clonotype appeared many times. This chain connects TRBV20-1 to TRBJ1-6; perhaps TRBD1 as D (5 bases). This CDR3 is built from 13 residues. Trimming took 6 bases from V and 7 from J, leaving 13 bases between them. Per the germline V gene, CDR1 is DFQATT and CDR2 is SNEGSKA (reference sequence). CDR3 region: CSARRQLNSPLHF. As DNA, the CDR3 is TGCAGTGCGCGGCGACAGCTCAATTCACCCCTCCACTTT.

This clonotype has a handful of counts. This chain uses TRBV7-3 with TRBJ2-1; 8 nucleotides match TRBD2. The length of the CDR3 is 17 residues. Trimming cost V 2 bases and J 0 bases; bases outside gene matches: 6. The germline gives CDR1 SGHTA, CDR2 FQGTGA. CDR3 DNA sequence: TGTGCCAGCAGCTTATTGGGCGGGAGGAGCTCCTACAATGAGCAGTTCTTC. Protein sequence: CASSLLGGRSSYNEQFF.

This clonotype has just a few counts. Compared with germline, one end of the junction differs, possibly owing to a read error. This chain joins TRBV10-3 and TRBJ2-1, with 9 bases matching TRBD2. The CDR3 length is 12 residues. CDR1 ENHRY and CDR2 SYGVKD come from the germline V gene. CDR3 amino acids: CAISEYAGGSHF. The DNA of the CDR3 is TGTGCCATCAGTGAGTACGCGGGAGGGAGCCACTTC.

In this sample, this clonotype turned up many times. One junction end disagrees with the germline gene, perhaps due to a read error. The chain carries TRBV9 and TRBJ1-1; perhaps TRBD1 as D (5 bases). Germline V CDR1 and CDR2: SGDLS, YYNGEE. The CDR3 sequence is 14 residues long. Written as DNA, the CDR3 is TGTGTCAGCAGCGCGACAGTCGTCAACACTGAAGCTTTCTTT. Translation gives CVSSATVVNTEAFF.

This clonotype showed up just a few times. The gene calls are TRBV2 and TRBJ2-7; 9 nucleotides match TRBD1. Germline CDR1 and CDR2: SNHLY and FYNNEI. CDR3 length: 15 residues. Trimming at V came to 7 bases and at J to 1 base, leaving 8 bases not matched to a gene. CDR3 nucleotide sequence: TGTGCCAGCACCGTAAGGACAGGGGCTTCCTACGAGCAGTACTTC. This encodes CASTVRTGASYEQYF.

This clonotype was recorded a few times. The rearrangement links TRBV7-2 to TRBJ2-2; D is undetermined. CDR1 is SGHTA and CDR2 is FQGNSA in the germline V gene. The CDR3 consists of 13 residues. Trimming removed 6 bases at V and 4 bases at J, with 9 bases between. The CDR3 DNA is TGTGCCAGCAGGGTGTTGGGCACCGGGGAGCTGTTTTTT. It yields the protein CASRVLGTGELFF.

This clonotype has more than one count but fewer than ten. The gene calls are TRBV5-1 and TRBJ1-1, with D perhaps matching TRBD1 (6 bases). Trimming pared 4 bases from V and 1 base from J, leaving 14 bases between. This CDR3 spans 15 amino acids. Germline V gene sequence: CDR1 SGHRS, CDR2 YFSETQ. In DNA form, the CDR3 reads TGCGCCAGCAGCCTTCGGACAGAACCGAACACTGAAGCTTTCTTT. It yields the protein CASSLRTEPNTEAFF.

This clonotype was picked up many times. This chain's CDR3 is CASSVSGSNQPQHF. The DNA of the CDR3 is TGTGCCAGCAGCGTCAGCGGCAGCAATCAGCCCCAGCATTTT. The V and J genes are TRBV9 and TRBJ1-5; no definite D call. The CDR3 has 14 residues. Deletions cut 2 bases from V and 1 base from J, with 7 bases between. Germline-derived CDR1 and CDR2 are SGDLS and YYNGEE.

The J gene is TRBJ2-1, the V gene TRBV4-1; 7 bases fit TRBD1. Germline trimming cut 1 base from V and 3 bases from J; bases unmatched to any gene: 3. The CDR3 is 15 residues long. Germline lookup yields CDR1 MGHRA and CDR2 YSYEKL. The CDR3 DNA sequence: TGCGCCAGCAGCCAAGCAGGGACAGACTACAATGAGCAGTTCTTC. It is translated as CASSQAGTDYNEQFF.

CDR3 sequence (DNA): TGTGCCAGCAGCACACGGGTAGGGCAGGGGGACTCCTACGAGCAGTACTTC. This codes for CASSTRVGQGDSYEQYF. This chain uses TRBV7-9 with TRBJ2-7; 7 positions agree with TRBD1. This CDR3 comprises 17 residues. Germline V gene sequence: CDR1 SEHNR, CDR2 FQNEAQ (reference sequence). The ends lost 5 bases at V and 0 bases at J; junction bases unmatched: 13. The full variable domain, in which reference TRBV7-9 and TRBJ2-7 provide the parts outside the CDR3, is DTGVSQNPRHKITKRGQNVTFRCDPISEHNRLYWYRQTLGQGPEFLTYFQNEAQLEKSRLLSDRFSAERPKGSFSTLEIQRTEQGDSAMYLCASSTRVGQGDSYEQYFGPGTRLTVT.

This clonotype was seen repeatedly, ten times or more. The chain links TRBV9 to TRBJ2-7, with a tentative D call TRBD2 (5 bases). CDR1 and CDR2 (germline): SGDLS, YYNGEE. The CDR3 is 14 amino acids. V lost 3 bases and J lost 2, with 12 bases in between. DNA for the CDR3: TGTGCCAGCAGCGCCCAGGACGGGACCTACGAGCAGTACTTC. This codes for CASSAQDGTYEQYF. The full variable domain, completed using reference TRBV9 and TRBJ2-7, is DSGVTQTPKHLITATGQRVTLRCSPRSGDLSVYWYQQSLDQGLQFLIQYYNGEERAKGNILERFSAQQFPDLHSELNLSSLELGDSALYFCASSAQDGTYEQYFGPGTRLTVT.

The J gene is TRBJ1-1, the V gene TRBV7-2; D is unclear. The CDR3 contains 15 residues. The germline V and J ends were trimmed by 5 bases and 1 base, with 14 bases remaining between them. The germline CDR1 and CDR2 sequences are SGHTA and FQGNSA. CDR3 sequence: CASSATPRRNTEAFF. The CDR3 region has the DNA TGTGCCAGCAGCGCTACCCCCCGACGGAACACTGAAGCTTTCTTT.

This clonotype showed up just a few times. This chain uses TRBV7-6 with TRBJ2-7; weak D call: TRBD1 (5 bases). The CDR3 extends over 14 amino acids. Germline-derived CDR1 and CDR2 are SGHVS and FNYEAQ. Deletions cut 1 base from V and 4 bases from J, with 11 bases between. The CDR3 is CASSLVRDGYEQYF. CDR3 bases: TGTGCCAGCAGCTTAGTCAGGGATGGGTACGAGCAGTACTTC.

This clonotype was seen repeatedly, ten times or more. The V and J genes are TRBV7-6 and TRBJ1-5, with D uncertain. Germline CDR1 reads SGHVS; CDR2 reads FNYEAQ. With 1 base removed from V and 2 bases from J, the gap between germline ends came to 15 bases. The CDR3 is made up of 17 amino acids. The CDR3: CASSLGATPRGNQPQHF. Here the CDR3 DNA reads TGTGCCAGCAGCTTAGGGGCAACCCCAAGGGGCAATCAGCCCCAGCATTTT.

This clonotype was counted at least ten times. CDR3 DNA: TGCAGCGGGACGGACGGCGGGGCCTACTATGGCTACACCTTC. Translated: CSGTDGGAYYGYTF. The V and J genes are TRBV29-1 and TRBJ1-2; the D gene is possibly TRBD1 (5 bases). V was shortened by 7 bases and J by 3 bases, with 18 bases between the two germline ends. The germline V gene has CDR1 SQVTM and CDR2 ANQGSEA. The CDR3 is 14 residues long.